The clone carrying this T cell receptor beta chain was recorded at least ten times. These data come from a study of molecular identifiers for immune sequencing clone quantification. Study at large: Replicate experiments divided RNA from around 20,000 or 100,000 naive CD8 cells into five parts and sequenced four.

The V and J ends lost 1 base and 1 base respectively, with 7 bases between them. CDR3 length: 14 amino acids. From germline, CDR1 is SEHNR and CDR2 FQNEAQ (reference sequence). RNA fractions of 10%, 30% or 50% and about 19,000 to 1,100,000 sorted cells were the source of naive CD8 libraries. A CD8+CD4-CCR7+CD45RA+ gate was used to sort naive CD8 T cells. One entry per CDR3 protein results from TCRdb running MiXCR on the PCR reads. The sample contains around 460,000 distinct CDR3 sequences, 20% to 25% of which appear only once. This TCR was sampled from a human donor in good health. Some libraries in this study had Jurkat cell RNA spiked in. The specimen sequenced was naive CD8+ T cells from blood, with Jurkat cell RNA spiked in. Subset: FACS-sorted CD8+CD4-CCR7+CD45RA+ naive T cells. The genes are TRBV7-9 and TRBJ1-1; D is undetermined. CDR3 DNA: TGTGCCAGCAGCTTAGAAACAACGAACACTGAAGCTTTCTTT. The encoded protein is CASSLETTNTEAFF.